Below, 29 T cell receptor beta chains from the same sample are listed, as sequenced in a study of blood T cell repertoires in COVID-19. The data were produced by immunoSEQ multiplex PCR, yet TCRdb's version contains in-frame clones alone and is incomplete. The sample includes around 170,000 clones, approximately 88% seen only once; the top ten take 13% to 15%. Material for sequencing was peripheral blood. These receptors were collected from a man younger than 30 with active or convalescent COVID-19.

The CDR3 loop is CASSLAATGGDYEQYF. The CDR3 region has the DNA TGCGCCAGCAGCTTGGCCGCGACAGGGGGGGACTACGAGCAGTACTTC. The chain couples TRBV5-1 to TRBJ2-7, with 9 bases matching TRBD1. Germline CDR1 and CDR2: SGHRS and YFSETQ. CDR3 length: 16 residues. After removal of 0 bases from V and 3 bases from J, the junction contained 7 bases not matched to a gene.

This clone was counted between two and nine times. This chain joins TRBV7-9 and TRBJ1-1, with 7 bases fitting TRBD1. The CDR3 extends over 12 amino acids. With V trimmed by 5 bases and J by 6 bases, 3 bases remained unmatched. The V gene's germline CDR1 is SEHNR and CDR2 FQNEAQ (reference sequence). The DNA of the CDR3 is TGTGCCAGCAGCGCTCAGGGGGCTGAAGCTTTCTTT. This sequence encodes CASSAQGAEAFF.

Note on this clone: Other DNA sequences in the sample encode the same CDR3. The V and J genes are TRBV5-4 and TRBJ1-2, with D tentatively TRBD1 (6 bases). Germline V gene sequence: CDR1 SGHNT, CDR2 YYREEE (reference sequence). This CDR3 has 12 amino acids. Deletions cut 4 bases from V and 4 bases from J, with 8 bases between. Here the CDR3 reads CASSQDSYGYTF. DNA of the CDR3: TGTGCCAGCAGCCAGGACAGCTATGGCTACACCTTC.

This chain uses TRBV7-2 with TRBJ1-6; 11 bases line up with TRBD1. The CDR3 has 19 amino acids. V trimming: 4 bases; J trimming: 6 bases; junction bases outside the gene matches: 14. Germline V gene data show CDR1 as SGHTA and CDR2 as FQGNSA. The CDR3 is CASSSLGDRGFSTNSPLHF. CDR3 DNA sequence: TGTGCCAGCAGCTCCCTGGGGGACAGGGGGTTTTCCACTAATTCACCCCTCCACTTT.

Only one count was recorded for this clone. The CDR3 region is CASSLWPGGQEKLFF. The DNA for the CDR3 is TGCGCCAGCAGCTTGTGGCCAGGGGGACAAGAAAAACTGTTTTTT. The J gene is TRBJ1-4, the V gene TRBV5-1; 7 bases agree with TRBD1. The V segment lost 1 base and the J segment 8 bases; nucleotides outside the gene matches: 8. Germline-derived CDR1 and CDR2 are SGHRS and YFSETQ. This CDR3 contains 15 residues.

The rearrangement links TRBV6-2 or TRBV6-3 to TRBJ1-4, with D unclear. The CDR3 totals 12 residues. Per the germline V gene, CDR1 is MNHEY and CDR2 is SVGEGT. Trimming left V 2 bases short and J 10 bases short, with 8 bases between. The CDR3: CASSYPTSKLFF. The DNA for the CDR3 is TGTGCCAGCAGTTACCCCACATCAAAACTGTTTTTT.

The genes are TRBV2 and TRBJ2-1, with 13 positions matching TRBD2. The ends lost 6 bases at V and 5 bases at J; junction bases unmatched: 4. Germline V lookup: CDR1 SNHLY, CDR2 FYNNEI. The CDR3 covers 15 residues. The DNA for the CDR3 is TGTGCCAGCAGGGGGACTAGCGGGGTTCACAATGAGCAGTTCTTC. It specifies CASRGTSGVHNEQFF.

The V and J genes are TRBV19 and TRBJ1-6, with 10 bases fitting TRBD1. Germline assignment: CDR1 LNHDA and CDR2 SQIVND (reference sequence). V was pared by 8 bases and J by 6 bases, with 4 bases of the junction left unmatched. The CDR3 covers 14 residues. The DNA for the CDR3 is TGTGCCAGTGCCTGGGACAGGGGTAATTCACCCCTCCACTTT. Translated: CASAWDRGNSPLHF. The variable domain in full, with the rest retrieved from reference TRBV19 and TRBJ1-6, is DGGITQSPKYLFRKEGQNVTLSCEQNLNHDAMYWYRQDPGQGLRLIYYSQIVNDFQKGDIAEGYSVSREKKESFPLTVTSAQKNPTAFYLCASAWDRGNSPLHFGNGTRLTVT.

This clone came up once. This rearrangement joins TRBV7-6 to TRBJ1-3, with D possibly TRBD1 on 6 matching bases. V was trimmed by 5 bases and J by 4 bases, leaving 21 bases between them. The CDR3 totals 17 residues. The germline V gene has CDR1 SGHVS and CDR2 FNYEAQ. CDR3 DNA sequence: TGTGCCAGCAGCCCCGCAGTCGGGGGGGCGCTCGGAAACACCATATATTTT. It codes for CASSPAVGGALGNTIYF. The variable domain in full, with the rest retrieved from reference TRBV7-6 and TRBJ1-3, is GAGVSQSPRYKVTKRGQDVALRCDPISGHVSLYWYRQALGQGPEFLTYFNYEAQQDKSGLPNDRFSAERPEGSISTLTIQRTEQRDSAMYRCASSPAVGGALGNTIYFGEGSWLTVV.

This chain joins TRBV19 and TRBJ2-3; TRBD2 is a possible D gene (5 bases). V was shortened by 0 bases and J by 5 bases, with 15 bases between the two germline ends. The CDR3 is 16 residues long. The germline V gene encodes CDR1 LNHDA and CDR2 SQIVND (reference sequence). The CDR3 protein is CASSIDPDPGIDTQYF. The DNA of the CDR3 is TGTGCCAGTAGTATAGATCCGGATCCGGGGATAGATACGCAGTATTTT. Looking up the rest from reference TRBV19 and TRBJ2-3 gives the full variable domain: DGGITQSPKYLFRKEGQNVTLSCEQNLNHDAMYWYRQDPGQGLRLIYYSQIVNDFQKGDIAEGYSVSREKKESFPLTVTSAQKNPTAFYLCASSIDPDPGIDTQYFGPGTRLTVL.

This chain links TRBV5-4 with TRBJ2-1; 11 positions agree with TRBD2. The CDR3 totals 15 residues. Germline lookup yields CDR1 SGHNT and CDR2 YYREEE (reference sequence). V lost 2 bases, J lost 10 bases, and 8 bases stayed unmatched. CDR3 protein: CASSFLAGGLKEQFF. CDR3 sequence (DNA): TGTGCCAGCAGCTTTTTAGCGGGGGGGCTCAAAGAGCAGTTCTTC.

This chain's CDR3 is CASSVGDRSPLHF. In DNA form, the CDR3 reads TGTGCCAGCAGCGTAGGGGACAGGTCTCCCCTCCACTTT. V and J are TRBV9 and TRBJ1-6, with TRBD1 matching 8 bases. The CDR3 covers 13 residues. Germline CDR1 SGDLS, CDR2 YYNGEE. Trimming took 0 bases from V and 13 from J; bases not matched to a gene: 3.

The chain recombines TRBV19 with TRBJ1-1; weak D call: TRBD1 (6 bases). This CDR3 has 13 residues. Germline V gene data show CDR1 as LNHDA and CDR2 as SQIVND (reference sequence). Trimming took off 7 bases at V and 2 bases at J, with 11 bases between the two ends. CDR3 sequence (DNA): TGTGCCAGTACCCCACAGGGAAACACTGAAGCTTTCTTT. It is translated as CASTPQGNTEAFF.

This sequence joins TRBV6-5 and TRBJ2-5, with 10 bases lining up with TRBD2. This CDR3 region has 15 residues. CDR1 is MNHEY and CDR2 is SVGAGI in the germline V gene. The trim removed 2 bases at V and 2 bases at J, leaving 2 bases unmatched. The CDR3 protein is CASSYTLAGQETQYF. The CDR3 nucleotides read TGTGCCAGCAGTTACACACTAGCGGGACAAGAGACCCAGTACTTC.

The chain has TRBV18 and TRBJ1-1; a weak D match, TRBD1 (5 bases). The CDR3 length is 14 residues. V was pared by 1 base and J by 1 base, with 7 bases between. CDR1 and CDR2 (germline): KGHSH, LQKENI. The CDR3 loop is CASSPRGGNTEAFF. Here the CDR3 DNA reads TGTGCCAGCTCACCACGGGGGGGGAACACTGAAGCTTTCTTT.

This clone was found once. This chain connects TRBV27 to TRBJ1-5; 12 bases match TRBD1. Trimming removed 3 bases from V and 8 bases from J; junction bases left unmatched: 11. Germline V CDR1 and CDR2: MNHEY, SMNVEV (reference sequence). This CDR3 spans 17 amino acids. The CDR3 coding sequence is TGTGCCAGCAGTTTTTGGTCGGGACAGGGGGCAGTGGAGCCCCAGCATTTT. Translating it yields CASSFWSGQGAVEPQHF.

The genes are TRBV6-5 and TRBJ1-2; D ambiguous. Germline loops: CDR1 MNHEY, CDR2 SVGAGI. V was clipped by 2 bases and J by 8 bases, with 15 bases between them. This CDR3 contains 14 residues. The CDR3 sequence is CASSYDAGRYGYTF. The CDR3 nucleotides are TGTGCCAGCAGTTACGACGCGGGGAGATACGGCTACACCTTC.

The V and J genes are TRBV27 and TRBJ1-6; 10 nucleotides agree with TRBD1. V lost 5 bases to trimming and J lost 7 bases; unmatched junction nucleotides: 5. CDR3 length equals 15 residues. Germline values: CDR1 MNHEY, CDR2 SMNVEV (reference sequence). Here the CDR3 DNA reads TGTGCCAGCAGTCTGACAGGGGGCGGGAATTCACCCCTCCACTTT. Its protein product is CASSLTGGGNSPLHF.

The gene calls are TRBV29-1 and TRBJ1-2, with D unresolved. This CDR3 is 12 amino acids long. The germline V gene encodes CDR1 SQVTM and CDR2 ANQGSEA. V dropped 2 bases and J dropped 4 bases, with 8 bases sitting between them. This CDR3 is CSVEPFPYGYTF. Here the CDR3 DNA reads TGCAGCGTTGAACCTTTTCCCTATGGCTACACCTTC.

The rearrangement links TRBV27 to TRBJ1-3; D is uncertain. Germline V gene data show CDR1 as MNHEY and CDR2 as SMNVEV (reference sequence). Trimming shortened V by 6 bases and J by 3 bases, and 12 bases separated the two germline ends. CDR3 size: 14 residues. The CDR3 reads CASREIPFGNTIYF. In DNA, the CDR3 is TGTGCCAGCAGGGAGATACCGTTTGGAAACACCATATATTTT.

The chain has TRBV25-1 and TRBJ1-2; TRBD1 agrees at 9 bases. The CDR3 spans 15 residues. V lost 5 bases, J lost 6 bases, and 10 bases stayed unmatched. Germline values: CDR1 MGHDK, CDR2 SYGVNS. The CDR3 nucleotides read TGTGCCAGCAGTTCTCTGGGACAGGGAACACATGGCTACACCTTC. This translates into CASSSLGQGTHGYTF.

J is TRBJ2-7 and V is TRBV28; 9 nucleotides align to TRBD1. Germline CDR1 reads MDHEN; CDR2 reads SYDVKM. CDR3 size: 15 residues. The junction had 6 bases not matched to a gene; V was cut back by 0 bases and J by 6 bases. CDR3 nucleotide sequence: TGTGCCAGCAGTTTATGGGGACAGGGAGACGTCGAGCAGTACTTC. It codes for CASSLWGQGDVEQYF.

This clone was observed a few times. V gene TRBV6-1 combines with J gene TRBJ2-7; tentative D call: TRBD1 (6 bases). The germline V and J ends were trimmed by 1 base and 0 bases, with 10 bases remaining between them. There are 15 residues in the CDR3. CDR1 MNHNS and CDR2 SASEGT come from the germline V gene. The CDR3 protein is CASSEEPGHSYEQYF. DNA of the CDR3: TGTGCCAGCAGTGAAGAACCGGGACACTCCTACGAGCAGTACTTC.

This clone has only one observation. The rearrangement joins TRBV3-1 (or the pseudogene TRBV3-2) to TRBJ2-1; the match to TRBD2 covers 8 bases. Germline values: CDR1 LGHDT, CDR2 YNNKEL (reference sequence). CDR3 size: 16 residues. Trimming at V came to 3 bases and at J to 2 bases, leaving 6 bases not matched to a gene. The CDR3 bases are TGTGCCAGCAGCCAGATTCGGGGGGGCCCCTACAATGAGCAGTTCTTC. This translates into CASSQIRGGPYNEQFF.

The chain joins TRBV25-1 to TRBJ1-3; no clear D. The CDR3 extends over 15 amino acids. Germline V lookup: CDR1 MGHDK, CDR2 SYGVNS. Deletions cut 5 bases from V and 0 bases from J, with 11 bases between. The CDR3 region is CASSSYRGSGNTIYF. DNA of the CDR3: TGTGCCAGCAGTTCCTACCGGGGCTCTGGAAACACCATATATTTT.

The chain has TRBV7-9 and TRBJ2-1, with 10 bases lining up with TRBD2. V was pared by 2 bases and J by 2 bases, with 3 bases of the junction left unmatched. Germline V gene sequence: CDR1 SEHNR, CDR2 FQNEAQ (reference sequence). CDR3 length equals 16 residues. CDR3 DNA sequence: TGTGCCAGCAGCTTAACTAGCGGGGCGGCCTACAATGAGCAGTTCTTC. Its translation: CASSLTSGAAYNEQFF.

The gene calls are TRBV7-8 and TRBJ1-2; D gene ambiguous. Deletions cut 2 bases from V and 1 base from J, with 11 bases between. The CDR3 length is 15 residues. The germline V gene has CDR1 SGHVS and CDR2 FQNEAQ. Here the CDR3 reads CASSLSGGFNYGYTF. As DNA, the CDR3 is TGTGCCAGCAGCTTAAGCGGCGGTTTTAACTATGGCTACACCTTC.

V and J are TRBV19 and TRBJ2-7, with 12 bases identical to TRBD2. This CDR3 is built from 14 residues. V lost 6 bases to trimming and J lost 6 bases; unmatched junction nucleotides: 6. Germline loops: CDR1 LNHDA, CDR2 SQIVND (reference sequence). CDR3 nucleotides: TGTGCCAGTAGCGGGACTAGCGGGTACCCCGAGCAGTACTTC. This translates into CASSGTSGYPEQYF.

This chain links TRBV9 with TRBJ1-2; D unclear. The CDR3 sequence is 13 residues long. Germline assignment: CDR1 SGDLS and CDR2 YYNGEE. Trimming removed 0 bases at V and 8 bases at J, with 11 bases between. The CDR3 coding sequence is TGTGCCAGCAGCGTAGGTCGCGGGGAGGGCTACACCTTC. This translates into CASSVGRGEGYTF.